The next 30 T cell receptor beta chains were all read from a single sample in a study of blood T cell repertoires in COVID-19. The method was immunoSEQ multiplex PCR; TCRdb's version includes in-frame clones alone and lacks a portion of them. Among approximately 170,000 clones listed, about 85% were seen once. The specimen was peripheral blood. Receptor source: a woman in her 70s with COVID-19, enrolled during active disease.

The rearrangement uses TRBV18 and TRBJ2-1, with 16 bases aligning to TRBD2. The CDR3 runs 17 residues. With 3 bases clipped from V and 4 bases from J, the junction kept 3 bases outside the gene matches. CDR1 and CDR2 (germline): KGHSH, LQKENI. CDR3 in DNA: TGTGCCAGCTCACCGACGGGACTAGCGGGAGGGTACAATGAGCAGTTCTTC. It is translated as CASSPTGLAGGYNEQFF.

The chain joins TRBV6-1 to TRBJ1-1; D gene ambiguous. There are 13 residues in the CDR3. Trimming took off 1 base at V and 5 bases at J, with 8 bases between the two ends. Germline CDR1 reads MNHNS; CDR2 reads SASEGT. The CDR3 bases are TGTGCCAGCAGTGAAGAATCCGGGACTGAAGCTTTCTTT. The encoded protein is CASSEESGTEAFF.

This clone was detected a few times. V and J are TRBV5-1 and TRBJ1-6; D not certain. Per the germline V gene, CDR1 is SGHRS and CDR2 is YFSETQ. The V and J ends lost 4 bases and 0 bases respectively, with 17 bases between them. This CDR3 spans 18 amino acids. The CDR3, as DNA: TGCGCCAGCAGCATGTCCTTCCCCCCGGGCTCCTATAATTCACCCCTCCACTTT. Its translation: CASSMSFPPGSYNSPLHF.

The chain combines TRBV24-1 with TRBJ2-3; possibly TRBD1 for D (6 bases). Trimming cost V 7 bases and J 1 base, with 8 bases left between them. Germline lookup yields CDR1 KGHDR and CDR2 SFDVKD. The CDR3 sequence is 13 residues long. CDR3 bases: TGTGCCACCAGCTACAGGGGCACAGATACGCAGTATTTT. Its translation: CATSYRGTDTQYF.

The V call is TRBV7-2, the J call TRBJ2-7; D is uncertain. V was trimmed by 5 bases and J by 7 bases, leaving 9 bases between them. This CDR3 is 11 amino acids long. Germline V gene lookup returns CDR1 SGHTA and CDR2 FQGNSA. CDR3 amino acids: CASSLSWEQYF. The CDR3 nucleotides read TGTGCCAGCAGCCTTAGTTGGGAGCAGTACTTC.

The rearrangement links TRBV12-3 or TRBV12-4 to TRBJ2-2; no firm D call. There are 13 residues in the CDR3. Trimming took off 9 bases at V and 5 bases at J, with 13 bases between the two ends. As DNA, the CDR3 is TGTGCCAGTTTTCCGGGTGGGACCGGGGAGCTGTTTTTT. Residues: CASFPGGTGELFF.

V and J are TRBV6-1 and TRBJ1-5; TRBD1 agrees at 7 bases. The CDR3 sequence is 14 residues long. V lost 1 base, J lost 9 bases, and 6 bases stayed unmatched. Germline lookup yields CDR1 MNHNS and CDR2 SASEGT. Here the CDR3 reads CASSEGNRGTPQHF. As DNA, the CDR3 is TGTGCCAGCAGTGAAGGGAACAGGGGAACGCCCCAGCATTTT.

Only one count was recorded for this clone. The CDR3 DNA is TGTGCCAGCAGCTTGGGAGGGACCTGGGGGGTTACGAGTACTGAAGCTTTCTTT. Its protein is CASSLGGTWGVTSTEAFF. V is TRBV5-5 and J is TRBJ1-1; tentative D call: TRBD1 (5 bases). V was clipped by 0 bases and J by 5 bases, with 23 bases between them. The CDR3 runs 18 residues. The germline CDR1 and CDR2 sequences are SGHKS and YYEKEE (reference sequence).

CDR3 in DNA: TGTGCCTGGGGACGTCAAGAGACCCAGTACTTC. The encoded protein is CAWGRQETQYF. J is TRBJ2-5 and V is TRBV30; D is unclear. V lost 5 bases to trimming and J lost 2 bases, with 6 bases between them. CDR1 is GTSNPN and CDR2 is SVGIG in the germline V gene (reference sequence). The CDR3 is made up of 11 amino acids.

This chain uses TRBV6-5 with TRBJ1-5, with 7 bases that match TRBD1. The CDR3 runs to 15 residues. CDR1 is MNHEY and CDR2 is SVGAGI in the germline V gene. Trimming cost V 4 bases and J 4 bases; bases outside gene matches: 7. In DNA form, the CDR3 reads TGTGCCAGCAGTTTTCCGGGACAGCCGAATCAGCCCCAGCATTTT. The encoded protein is CASSFPGQPNQPQHF.

In DNA form, the CDR3 reads TGTGCCAGCAGCTCCGGGACAGGAGGGTTAAGTAGCAATCAGCCCCAGCATTTT. As protein: CASSSGTGGLSSNQPQHF. The rearrangement uses TRBV5-8 and TRBJ1-5; TRBD1 agrees at 8 bases. Germline-derived CDR1 and CDR2 are SGHTS and YDEGEE. V was clipped by 3 bases and J by 0 bases; unmatched bases: 11. The CDR3 loop spans 18 amino acids.

V usage is TRBV14 and J usage is TRBJ1-1; D call uncertain. Germline V lookup: CDR1 SGHDN, CDR2 FVKESK. CDR3 length: 14 residues. The V and J ends lost 4 bases and 4 bases respectively, with 13 bases between them. The CDR3 sequence: CASSRPGGVTEAFF. Here the CDR3 DNA reads TGTGCCAGCAGCCGCCCGGGCGGGGTCACTGAAGCTTTCTTT.

This clone was seen just once. The chain couples TRBV29-1 to TRBJ2-3; a weak D match, TRBD2 (6 bases). The V gene's germline CDR1 is SQVTM and CDR2 ANQGSEA. The CDR3 length is 14 residues. Trimming shortened V by 4 bases and J by 6 bases, and 17 bases separated the two germline ends. Here the CDR3 reads CSVGPAGVVDTQYF. The CDR3 DNA is TGCAGCGTTGGGCCAGCGGGTGTCGTTGATACGCAGTATTTT.

The chain joins TRBV5-1 to TRBJ2-7, with D tentatively TRBD2 (5 bases). The V and J ends lost 7 bases and 3 bases respectively, with 14 bases between them. CDR1 and CDR2 from the germline V gene are SGHRS and YFSETQ. The CDR3 length is 13 residues. In DNA form, the CDR3 reads TGCGCCAGCGGACCGACTACACACTACGAGCAGTACTTC. Translating it yields CASGPTTHYEQYF.

The chain joins TRBV30 to TRBJ1-2, with 9 bases aligning to TRBD1. V dropped 3 bases and J dropped 8; count of bases not matched to a gene: 13. Germline V CDR1 and CDR2: GTSNPN, SVGIG (reference sequence). The CDR3 has 15 amino acids. In DNA form, the CDR3 reads TGTGCCTGGAGCCTGGCAGTGGGACAGGGCCTCGGCTACACCTTC. It translates to CAWSLAVGQGLGYTF.

CDR3 DNA: TGCGCCAGCAGCTCTGGCGCGGACAGGGGGCAGGCTTGGTACACCGGGGAGCTGTTTTTT. Translated: CASSSGADRGQAWYTGELFF. The rearrangement links TRBV5-1 to TRBJ2-2, with 11 bases lining up with TRBD1. Germline V gene data show CDR1 as SGHRS and CDR2 as YFSETQ. The CDR3 sequence is 20 residues long. V was pared by 3 bases and J by 3 bases, with 16 bases of the junction left unmatched. The variable domain in full, with the rest retrieved from reference TRBV5-1 and TRBJ2-2, is KAGVTQTPRYLIKTRGQQVTLSCSPISGHRSVSWYQQTPGQGLQFLFEYFSETQRNKGNFPGRFSGRQFSNSRSEMNVSTLELGDSALYLCASSSGADRGQAWYTGELFFGEGSRLTVL.

The chain recombines TRBV30 with TRBJ1-1, with TRBD1 matching over 9 bases. V was clipped by 3 bases and J by 1 base; unmatched bases: 3. The germline V gene has CDR1 GTSNPN and CDR2 SVGIG (reference sequence). CDR3 length: 14 residues. For the CDR3, the DNA is TGTGCCTGGAGACCGGGACAGGGGAACACTGAAGCTTTCTTT. Amino acid sequence: CAWRPGQGNTEAFF.

V gene TRBV9 combines with J gene TRBJ2-1; D might be TRBD1 (6 bases). Trimming removed 0 bases from V and 7 bases from J, with 14 bases in between. The CDR3 is 15 amino acids. Per germline, CDR1 SGDLS and CDR2 YYNGEE. CDR3 loop: CASSVVTGQKNEQFF. The CDR3 nucleotides read TGTGCCAGCAGCGTAGTGACTGGACAGAAGAATGAGCAGTTCTTC.

This chain connects TRBV5-1 to TRBJ1-3; TRBD1 is a possible D gene (5 bases). Trimming shortened V by 4 bases and J by 1 base, and 9 bases separated the two germline ends. The CDR3 spans 14 residues. CDR1 is SGHRS, CDR2 YFSETQ, per germline. This chain's CDR3 is CASSPGGSGNTIYF. Here the CDR3 DNA reads TGCGCCAGCAGCCCGGGGGGATCTGGAAACACCATATATTTT. The full variable domain, with the rest looked up from reference TRBV5-1 and TRBJ1-3, is KAGVTQTPRYLIKTRGQQVTLSCSPISGHRSVSWYQQTPGQGLQFLFEYFSETQRNKGNFPGRFSGRQFSNSRSEMNVSTLELGDSALYLCASSPGGSGNTIYFGEGSWLTVV.

This chain connects TRBV19 to TRBJ1-5, with 8 bases matching TRBD1. The V gene end was trimmed by 6 bases and the J gene end by 6 bases; junction bases not matched to a gene: 4. Germline-derived CDR1 and CDR2 are LNHDA and SQIVND (reference sequence). This CDR3 is 13 amino acids long. The CDR3 reads CASSEDRVQPQHF. The CDR3, as DNA: TGTGCCAGTAGCGAGGACAGGGTTCAGCCCCAGCATTTT.

The chain links TRBV7-3 to TRBJ2-3; the match to TRBD1 covers 8 bases. The junction had 4 bases not matched to a gene; V was cut back by 5 bases and J by 0 bases. The CDR3 is made up of 15 amino acids. Germline V gene data show CDR1 as SGHTA and CDR2 as FQGTGA. CDR3 residues: CASSAGQASTDTQYF. CDR3 nucleotides: TGTGCCAGCAGCGCGGGACAGGCCAGCACAGATACGCAGTATTTT. Combining the CDR3 with reference TRBV7-3 and TRBJ2-3 gives the whole variable domain GAGVSQTPSNKVTEKGKYVELRCDPISGHTALYWYRQSLGQGPEFLIYFQGTGAADDSGLPNDRFFAVRPEGSVSTLKIQRTERGDSAVYLCASSAGQASTDTQYFGPGTRLTVL.

This chain uses TRBV7-9 with TRBJ1-2; D is possibly TRBD1 (6 bases). Germline CDR1 SEHNR, CDR2 FQNEAQ (reference sequence). The CDR3 totals 14 residues. Trimming removed 5 bases at V and 6 bases at J, with 16 bases between. CDR3 in amino acids: CASSPNRETNGYTF. The CDR3 nucleotides are TGTGCCAGCAGCCCGAACAGGGAAACCAATGGCTACACCTTC. The variable domain in full, with the rest retrieved from reference TRBV7-9 and TRBJ1-2, is DTGVSQNPRHKITKRGQNVTFRCDPISEHNRLYWYRQTLGQGPEFLTYFQNEAQLEKSRLLSDRFSAERPKGSFSTLEIQRTEQGDSAMYLCASSPNRETNGYTFGSGTRLTVV.

The rearrangement links TRBV29-1 to TRBJ2-1, with D possibly TRBD1 on 5 matching bases. The ends were cut back, 4 bases at V and 5 bases at J, with 15 bases in the middle. The CDR3 loop spans 14 amino acids. Germline CDR1 SQVTM, CDR2 ANQGSEA. The CDR3 nucleotides are TGCAGCGTTGGGTCCCGTCTGACAGACAATGAGCAGTTCTTC. It translates to CSVGSRLTDNEQFF.

The chain has TRBV2 and TRBJ2-7; the match to TRBD2 covers 13 bases. The CDR3 length is 14 residues. The germline gives CDR1 SNHLY, CDR2 FYNNEI. With 4 bases clipped from V and 7 bases from J, the junction kept 4 bases outside the gene matches. DNA for the CDR3: TGTGCCAGCAGTGTACTAGCGGGAGGGCCAGAGCAGTACTTC. Translation gives CASSVLAGGPEQYF.

The chain has TRBV27 and TRBJ1-1; possible D gene TRBD1, 6 bases. The CDR3 loop spans 13 amino acids. V dropped 2 bases and J dropped 10 bases, with 14 bases sitting between them. The germline gives CDR1 MNHEY, CDR2 SMNVEV (reference sequence). CDR3 loop: CASSLLRTERAFF. For the CDR3, the DNA is TGTGCCAGCAGTTTACTAAGGACAGAGAGAGCTTTCTTT.

The chain employs TRBV2 and TRBJ2-5; the match to TRBD1 covers 7 bases. J gave up 1 base and V 5 bases, and 7 bases lay outside the gene matches. The CDR3 is 15 amino acids. Germline assignment: CDR1 SNHLY and CDR2 FYNNEI. This CDR3 is CASSYTNRGQETQYF. In nucleotides, the CDR3 is TGTGCCAGCAGTTATACTAACAGGGGCCAAGAGACCCAGTACTTC.

This chain connects TRBV6-5 to TRBJ2-5; a possible D gene is TRBD2 (5 bases). This CDR3 is built from 15 residues. V gave up 6 bases and J gave up 3 bases, with 17 bases separating them. In germline, CDR1 is MNHEY, CDR2 SVGAGI. The CDR3 nucleotides read TGTGCCAGCAGGACCCAGGCCAGCGGTAAAGAGACCCAGTACTTC. Translated: CASRTQASGKETQYF.

The rearrangement uses TRBV7-8 and TRBJ2-7; D perhaps matches TRBD2 (7 bases). The CDR3 length is 16 residues. CDR1 and CDR2 from the germline V gene are SGHVS and FQNEAQ. Between the trimmed V and J ends, which lost 1 base and 7 bases, there was a span of 20 bases. The CDR3 protein is CASSLGVQGGDYEQYV. Here the CDR3 DNA reads TGTGCCAGCAGCTTAGGGGTACAGGGAGGGGATTATGAGCAGTACGTC.

The rearrangement joins TRBV20-1 to TRBJ2-3, with 10 bases that match TRBD2. Unmatched junction bases numbered 9, after V lost 3 bases and J lost 0 bases. Germline-derived CDR1 and CDR2 are DFQATT and SNEGSKA (reference sequence). This CDR3 has 17 residues. In DNA form, the CDR3 reads TGCAGTGCTAGTCGGCTAGCGGGAGAGGCTAGCACAGATACGCAGTATTTT. This translates into CSASRLAGEASTDTQYF.

The chain has TRBV27 and TRBJ1-2; D not certain. There are 16 residues in the CDR3. V was cut by 1 base and J by 3 bases, with 15 bases left in between. Germline CDR1 and CDR2: MNHEY and SMNVEV (reference sequence). The CDR3 here is CASSLYVGGSHYGYTF. In DNA form, the CDR3 reads TGTGCCAGCAGTTTATATGTGGGAGGCAGCCACTATGGCTACACCTTC.